This T cell receptor (beta chain) was sequenced in a study of blood T cell repertoires in COVID-19. Study-wide background: COVID-19 samples, acute and convalescent, were from the United States, Italy and Spain.

As originally analysed: Amplifying reference gene primers gave estimates of nucleated cell counts. Assay: immunoSEQ multiplex PCR; the TCRdb copy retains only in-frame clones and omits some. Clone size and the V and J calls come from that table; the DNA yielded D and trimming. The table shows 200,000 to 300,000 clones, with about 83% occurring only once. Between the trimmed V and J ends, which lost 5 bases and 6 bases, there was a span of 14 bases. Germline V gene data show CDR1 as PRHDT and CDR2 as FYEKMQ (reference sequence). The CDR3 covers 13 residues. The sequencing sample was made of peripheral blood. The V call is TRBV13, the J call TRBJ2-7, with D tentatively TRBD1 (6 bases). The source of this sequence is a man aged 25-45 years who had recovered from COVID-19. Here the CDR3 reads CASSGWTAREQYF. The CDR3 DNA is TGTGCCAGCAGCGGATGGACAGCTCGCGAGCAGTACTTC.